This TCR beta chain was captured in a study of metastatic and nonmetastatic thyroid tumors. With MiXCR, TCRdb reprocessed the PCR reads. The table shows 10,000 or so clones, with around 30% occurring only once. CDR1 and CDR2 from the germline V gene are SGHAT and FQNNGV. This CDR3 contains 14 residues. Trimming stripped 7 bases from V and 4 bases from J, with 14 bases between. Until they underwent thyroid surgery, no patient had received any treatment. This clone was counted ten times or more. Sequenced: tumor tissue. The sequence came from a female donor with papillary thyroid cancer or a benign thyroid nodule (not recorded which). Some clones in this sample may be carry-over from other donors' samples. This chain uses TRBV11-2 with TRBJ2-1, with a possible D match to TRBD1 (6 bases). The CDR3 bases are TGTGCCAGCAAAGACAGGTGGGGGTACAATGAGCAGTTCTTC. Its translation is CASKDRWGYNEQFF.